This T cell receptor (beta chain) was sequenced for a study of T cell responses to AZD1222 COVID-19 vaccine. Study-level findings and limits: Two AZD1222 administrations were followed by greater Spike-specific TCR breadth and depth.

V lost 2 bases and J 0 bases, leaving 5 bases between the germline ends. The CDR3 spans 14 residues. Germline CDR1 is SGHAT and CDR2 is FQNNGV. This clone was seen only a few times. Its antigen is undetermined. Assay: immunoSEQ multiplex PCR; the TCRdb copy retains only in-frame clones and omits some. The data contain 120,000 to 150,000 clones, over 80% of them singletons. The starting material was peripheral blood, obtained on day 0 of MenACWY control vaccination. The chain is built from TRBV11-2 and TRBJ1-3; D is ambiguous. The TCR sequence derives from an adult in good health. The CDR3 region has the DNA TGTGCCAGCAGCTTATATGCCTCTGGAAACACCATATATTTT. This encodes CASSLYASGNTIYF.